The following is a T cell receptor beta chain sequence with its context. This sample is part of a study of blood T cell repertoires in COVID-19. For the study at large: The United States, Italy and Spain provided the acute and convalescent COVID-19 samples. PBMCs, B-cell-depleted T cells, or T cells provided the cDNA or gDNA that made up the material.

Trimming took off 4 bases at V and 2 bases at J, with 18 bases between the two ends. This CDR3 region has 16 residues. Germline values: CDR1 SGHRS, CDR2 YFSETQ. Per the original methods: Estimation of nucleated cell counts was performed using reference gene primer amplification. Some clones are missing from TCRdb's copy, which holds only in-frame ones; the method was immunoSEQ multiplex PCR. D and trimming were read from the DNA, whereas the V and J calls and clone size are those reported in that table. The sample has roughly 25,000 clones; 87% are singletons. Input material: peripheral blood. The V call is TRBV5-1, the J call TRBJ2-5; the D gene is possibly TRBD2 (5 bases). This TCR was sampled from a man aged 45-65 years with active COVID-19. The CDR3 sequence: CASSPPRGRLQETQYF. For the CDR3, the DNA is TGCGCCAGCAGCCCCCCCCGAGGGCGGCTACAAGAGACCCAGTACTTC.